This T cell receptor (beta chain) was obtained from a study of T cells in Graves' hyperthyroidism and ophthalmopathy. General study findings and limits: A 13 V-J model separated ophthalmopathy from stable hyperthyroidism.

The authors deemed Graves' hyperthyroidism stable absent ophthalmopathy progression within 18 months. Amplification targeted TCR beta CDR3 regions from RNA transcripts. The HTBI primer set was used in a first-round RT-PCR of the TCR CDR3. TCRdb called the multiplex PCR reads again in MiXCR, with one record for every CDR3 protein. The sample lists approximately 590,000 distinct CDR3 sequences; under 60% were seen once. As for this clonotype: Its antigen is unknown. Germline and junction disagree at one end, which may indicate a read error.

The sequenced sample consisted of peripheral blood or thyroid tissue (not recorded which). The TCR sequence derives from a woman aged 18-29 years with Graves' hyperthyroidism.

The CDR3 DNA reads TGTGCCAGCAGTTCCGGGGGGGACATCCAAGAGACCCAGTACTTC. It encodes CASSSGGDIQETQYF. This chain connects TRBV10-3 to TRBJ2-5; 8 nucleotides line up with TRBD2. The CDR3 covers 15 residues. Germline V gene sequence: CDR1 ENHRY, CDR2 SYGVKD.